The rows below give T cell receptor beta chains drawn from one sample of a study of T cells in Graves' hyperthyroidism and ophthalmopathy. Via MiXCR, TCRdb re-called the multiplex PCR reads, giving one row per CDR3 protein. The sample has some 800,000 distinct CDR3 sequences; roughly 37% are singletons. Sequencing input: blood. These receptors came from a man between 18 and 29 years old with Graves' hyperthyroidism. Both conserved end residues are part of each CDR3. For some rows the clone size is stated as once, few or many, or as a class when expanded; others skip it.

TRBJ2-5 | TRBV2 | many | CASSEGGTSTETQYF
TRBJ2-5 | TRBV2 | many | CASNGLGQGAETQYF
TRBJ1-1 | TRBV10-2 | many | CASSDTPLRDTEAFF
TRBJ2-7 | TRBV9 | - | CASSVGSVCYEQYF
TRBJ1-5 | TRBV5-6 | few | CASSLNAPYSNQPQHF
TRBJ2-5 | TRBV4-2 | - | CASSQEALAGGRETQYF
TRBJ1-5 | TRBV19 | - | CASSITGRGPNQPQHF
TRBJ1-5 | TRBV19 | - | CASSTGTGRSNQPQHF
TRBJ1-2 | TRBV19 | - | CASSRANTGEPYTNF
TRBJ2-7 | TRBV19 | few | CASSIVDRTQQYF
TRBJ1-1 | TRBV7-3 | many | CASSFRGSTEAFF
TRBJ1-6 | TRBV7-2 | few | CASTFPGQTYLPLHF
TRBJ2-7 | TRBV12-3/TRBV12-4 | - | CASSPSGQSYEQYF
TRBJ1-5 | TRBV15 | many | CATSRDRGFVGQPQHF
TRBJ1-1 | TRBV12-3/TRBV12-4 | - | CASRGDLTEAFF
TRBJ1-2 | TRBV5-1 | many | CASSLGRTASNYGYTF
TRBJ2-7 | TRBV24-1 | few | CASSDRLGGLNEQYF
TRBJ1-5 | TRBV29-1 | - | CSVGDRADQPQHF
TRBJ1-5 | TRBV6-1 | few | CASSSAKGSSNQPQHF
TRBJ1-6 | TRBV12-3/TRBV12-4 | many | CASSPSDSGGSPLHF
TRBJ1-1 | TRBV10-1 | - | CASSERTHTEVFF
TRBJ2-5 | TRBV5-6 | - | CASSFPGAKETQYF
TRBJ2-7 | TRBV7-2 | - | CASSQEGLASHEQYF
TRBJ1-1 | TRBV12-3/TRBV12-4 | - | CASSYVGPGTEAFF
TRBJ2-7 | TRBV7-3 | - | CASRLDRGTHEQYF
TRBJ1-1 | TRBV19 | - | CASNPGGTEAFF
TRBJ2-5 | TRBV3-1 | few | CASSQDRGEETQYF
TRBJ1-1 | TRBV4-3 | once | CASSPGNRGTPGLVMNTEAFF
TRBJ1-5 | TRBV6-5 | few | CASSLTGENQPQHF
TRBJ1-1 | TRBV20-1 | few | CMVGPNTEAFF
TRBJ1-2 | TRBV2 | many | CASTQQVSNYGYTF
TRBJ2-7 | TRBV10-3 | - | CAWSARGMYEQYF
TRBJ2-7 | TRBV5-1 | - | CASSLEGVDEQYF
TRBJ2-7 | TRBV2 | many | CASMKGQGFYEQYF
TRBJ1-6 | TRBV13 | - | CASSLQGRVNSPLHF
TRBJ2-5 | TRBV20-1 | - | CSAETTRQTQYF
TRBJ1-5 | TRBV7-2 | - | CASTFKGNQPQHF
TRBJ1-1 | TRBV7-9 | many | CASSPTQGAVNTEAFF
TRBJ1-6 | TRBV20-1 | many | CSARDDGPLHF
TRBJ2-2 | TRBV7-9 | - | CASSQGGRGFGELFF
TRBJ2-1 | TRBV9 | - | CASSVAGVDNEQFF
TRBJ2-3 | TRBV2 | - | CASSPPSEDTQYF
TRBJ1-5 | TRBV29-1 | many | CSVEVEGDPQHF
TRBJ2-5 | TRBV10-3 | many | CAFWTGGIFETQYF
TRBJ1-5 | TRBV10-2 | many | CASRQTGGRNQPQHF
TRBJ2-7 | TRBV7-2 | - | CASSLRGAGMSFFDEQYF
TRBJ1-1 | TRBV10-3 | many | CAISEQATGEAFF
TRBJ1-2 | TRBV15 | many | CATSRDMAGVGYTF
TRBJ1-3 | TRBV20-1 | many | CSARDPGNTIYF
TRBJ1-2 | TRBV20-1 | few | CSARESAPYGYTF
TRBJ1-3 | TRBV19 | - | CASSIDNSVGNTIYF
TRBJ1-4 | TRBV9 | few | CASSQERRPNEKLFF
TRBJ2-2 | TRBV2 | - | CASTLAPSGGGELFF
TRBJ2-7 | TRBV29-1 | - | CSVGTGGGVLSYEQYF
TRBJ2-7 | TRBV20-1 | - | CSAKTPTYEQYF